This entry lists 31 T cell receptor beta chains sequenced from one sample in a study of blood T cell repertoires in COVID-19. The repertoire was sequenced with immunoSEQ multiplex PCR; TCRdb's copy has only in-frame clones and lacks some. The repertoire has some 64,000 clones, nearly 80% of them found once; the top ten carry about 6%. The sample consisted of peripheral blood. The receptor source for this set is a woman aged 55 to 70 with acute or convalescent COVID-19.

This clone showed up just a few times. This CDR3 is also generated by other DNA sequences in the sample. The chain links TRBV6-6 to TRBJ2-7; unclear D gene. The germline V gene encodes CDR1 MNHNY and CDR2 SVGAGI (reference sequence). With 6 bases removed from V and 4 bases from J, the gap between germline ends came to 7 bases. This CDR3 is 11 amino acids long. In DNA form, the CDR3 reads TGTGCCAGCAGCTCTCTTTACGAGCAGTACTTC. It codes for CASSSLYEQYF.

CDR3 in amino acids: CASSRDYDTQYF. The CDR3 DNA is TGTGCCAGTAGTCGGGACTACGATACGCAGTATTTT. The chain combines TRBV19 with TRBJ2-3; 7 nucleotides align to TRBD2. CDR3 length: 12 residues. Germline lookup yields CDR1 LNHDA and CDR2 SQIVND (reference sequence). The V and J ends lost 5 bases and 6 bases, in that order; junction bases with no gene match: 2.

The chain recombines TRBV28 with TRBJ1-6, with 8 positions matching TRBD1. The CDR3 is made up of 15 amino acids. Unmatched junction bases numbered 5, after V lost 5 bases and J lost 5 bases. The V gene's germline CDR1 is MDHEN and CDR2 SYDVKM. The CDR3 here is CASSPPDRDNSPLHF. The DNA for the CDR3 is TGTGCCAGCAGTCCCCCGGACAGGGATAATTCACCCCTCCACTTT.

This chain joins TRBV24-1 and TRBJ1-1; D unclear. V was trimmed by 9 bases and J by 0 bases, leaving 10 bases between them. Per germline, CDR1 KGHDR and CDR2 SFDVKD. There are 13 residues in the CDR3. The DNA for the CDR3 is TGTGCCACCGTCCGGGATTTGAACACTGAAGCTTTCTTT. Translating it yields CATVRDLNTEAFF.

The chain employs TRBV19 and TRBJ2-7, with TRBD1 as a possible D gene (6 bases). V lost 2 bases and J 0 bases, leaving 23 bases between the germline ends. CDR1 LNHDA and CDR2 SQIVND come from the germline V gene (reference sequence). CDR3 length: 19 residues. DNA for the CDR3: TGTGCCAGTAGTATATATCTGGCTTTGGGGGCCTCGAGCTCCTACGAGCAGTACTTC. Its translation is CASSIYLALGASSSYEQYF.

This chain joins TRBV28 and TRBJ1-2; perhaps TRBD1 as D (6 bases). The germline gives CDR1 MDHEN, CDR2 SYDVKM. CDR3 length: 13 amino acids. Trimming removed 6 bases at V and 6 bases at J, with 14 bases between. Written as DNA, the CDR3 is TGTGCCAGCAGGAACAGGGAGTCTCATGGCTACACCTTC. Its translation is CASRNRESHGYTF.

Written as DNA, the CDR3 is TGTGCCAGCAGCCCCACTAGCGGGGGGTCCACCGGGGAGCTGTTTTTT. Protein product: CASSPTSGGSTGELFF. This chain uses TRBV9 with TRBJ2-2; TRBD2 matches at 12 bases. This CDR3 is built from 16 residues. Germline loops: CDR1 SGDLS, CDR2 YYNGEE. Trimming cost V 4 bases and J 4 bases; bases outside gene matches: 5.

The chain joins TRBV14 to TRBJ2-7; 7 bases fit TRBD1. Germline values: CDR1 SGHDN, CDR2 FVKESK. The V and J ends lost 4 bases and 4 bases, in that order; junction bases with no gene match: 7. The CDR3 runs to 14 residues. The DNA for the CDR3 is TGTGCCAGCAGCCCGTGGACAGGCTATTACGAGCAGTACTTC. The encoded protein is CASSPWTGYYEQYF.

This clone was observed a handful of times. The chain couples TRBV5-4 to TRBJ1-4, with 9 bases identical to TRBD1. CDR1 and CDR2 (germline): SGHNT, YYREEE (reference sequence). V lost 3 bases and J lost 8; bases outside the gene matches: 11. The CDR3 sequence is 16 residues long. The CDR3 sequence is CASSSGLRDRVEKLFF. The DNA for the CDR3 is TGTGCCAGCAGCTCCGGCCTCCGGGACAGGGTGGAAAAACTGTTTTTT.

This chain uses TRBV6-2 or TRBV6-3 with TRBJ2-6; D ambiguous. This CDR3 is built from 14 residues. CDR1 and CDR2 (germline): MNHEY, SVGEGT. V lost 2 bases and J 1 base, leaving 3 bases between the germline ends. CDR3 in amino acids: CASSYTSGANVLTF. CDR3 sequence (DNA): TGTGCCAGCAGTTACACATCTGGGGCCAACGTCCTGACTTTC.

The chain employs TRBV27 and TRBJ2-3, with 7 bases aligning to TRBD1. Germline V lookup: CDR1 MNHEY, CDR2 SMNVEV (reference sequence). After removal of 5 bases from V and 5 bases from J, the junction contained 7 bases not matched to a gene. The CDR3 spans 14 residues. CDR3 loop: CASSLGQAKDTQYF. The CDR3 bases are TGTGCCAGCAGTCTCGGACAGGCGAAAGATACGCAGTATTTT.

This clone has just a few counts. The genes are TRBV14 and TRBJ1-2; possible D gene TRBD1, 5 bases. Germline CDR1 is SGHDN and CDR2 is FVKESK. The CDR3 totals 14 residues. V gave up 4 bases and J gave up 0 bases, with 9 bases separating them. The CDR3 coding sequence is TGTGCCAGCAGCCCCAGGGAAGCTAACTATGGCTACACCTTC. This encodes CASSPREANYGYTF.

The chain links TRBV7-9 to TRBJ2-3; 7 positions agree with TRBD2. This CDR3 is built from 15 residues. Germline V gives CDR1 SEHNR, CDR2 FQNEAQ (reference sequence). V was clipped by 3 bases and J by 0 bases; unmatched bases: 3. Here the CDR3 reads CASSLPGGSTDTQYF. The CDR3 nucleotides read TGTGCCAGCAGCTTGCCGGGAGGAAGCACAGATACGCAGTATTTT.

The chain recombines TRBV7-6 with TRBJ1-6; D not certain. Germline V CDR1 and CDR2: SGHVS, FNYEAQ. V lost 3 bases to trimming and J lost 8 bases, with 8 bases between them. The CDR3 has 13 amino acids. The CDR3 protein is CASSLAADSPLHF. CDR3 in DNA: TGTGCCAGCAGCTTGGCAGCGGATTCACCCCTCCACTTT.

This rearrangement joins TRBV2 to TRBJ2-5; TRBD2 matches at 14 bases. The J segment lost 4 bases and the V segment lost 4 bases, leaving 5 bases of the junction unmatched. CDR3 length: 16 amino acids. From germline, CDR1 is SNHLY and CDR2 FYNNEI. The CDR3 sequence: CASSVLTSGGGETQYF. The DNA for the CDR3 is TGTGCCAGCAGTGTTTTGACTAGCGGGGGGGGAGAGACCCAGTACTTC.

This clone appeared a single time. This chain uses TRBV5-4 with TRBJ1-2, with 12 positions matching TRBD1. Germline trimming cut 2 bases from V and 5 bases from J; bases unmatched to any gene: 7. This CDR3 is 16 amino acids long. The germline V gene has CDR1 SGHNT and CDR2 YYREEE (reference sequence). DNA of the CDR3: TGTGCCAGCAGCTTAAAACCGGGACAGGGGGCGTATGGCTACACCTTC. Its protein product is CASSLKPGQGAYGYTF.

This clone was counted a single time. This rearrangement joins TRBV6-2 or TRBV6-3 to TRBJ2-7, with D perhaps TRBD2 (6 bases). The V end was cut by 0 bases, the J end by 3 bases, with 15 bases between. The germline V gene has CDR1 MNHEY and CDR2 SVGEGT. The CDR3 runs to 16 residues. In nucleotides, the CDR3 is TGTGCCAGCAGTTACTCGACTAGGGAAGGACACTACGAGCAGTACTTC. Translation gives CASSYSTREGHYEQYF.

This chain links TRBV6-5 with TRBJ1-5; no clear D gene. V was trimmed by 7 bases and J by 6 bases, leaving 19 bases between them. Germline CDR1 and CDR2: MNHEY and SVGAGI. This CDR3 contains 15 residues. The CDR3 region is CASTPTGPEGQPQHF. CDR3 in DNA: TGTGCCAGCACTCCAACCGGACCCGAGGGTCAGCCCCAGCATTTT.

The rearrangement uses TRBV9 and TRBJ2-7; TRBD1 agrees at 8 bases. With 2 bases clipped from V and 6 bases from J, the junction kept 7 bases outside the gene matches. Germline V lookup: CDR1 SGDLS, CDR2 YYNGEE. The CDR3 covers 14 residues. CDR3 coding DNA: TGTGCCAGCAGCGTGAAGTGGACAGGGCCCGAGCAGTACTTC. This sequence encodes CASSVKWTGPEQYF.

V gene TRBV27 combines with J gene TRBJ1-1; 7 positions agree with TRBD1. Germline V lookup: CDR1 MNHEY, CDR2 SMNVEV (reference sequence). The V and J ends lost 6 bases and 5 bases, in that order; junction bases with no gene match: 6. The CDR3 extends over 13 amino acids. CDR3 nucleotides: TGTGCCAGCAGGCGACAGGGCGAAACTGAAGCTTTCTTT. Encoded protein: CASRRQGETEAFF.

This clone was counted once. J is TRBJ1-2 and V is TRBV27, with D maybe TRBD1 (5 bases). Germline V CDR1 and CDR2: MNHEY, SMNVEV (reference sequence). Trimming stripped 0 bases from V and 6 bases from J, with 14 bases between. The CDR3 covers 15 residues. The chain's CDR3 is CASSLSPGGRDGYTF. CDR3 nucleotide sequence: TGTGCCAGCAGTTTATCCCCCGGGGGAAGAGATGGCTACACCTTC.

This chain uses TRBV13 with TRBJ1-1; perhaps TRBD1 as D (5 bases). The V gene's germline CDR1 is PRHDT and CDR2 FYEKMQ (reference sequence). V lost 2 bases and J lost 1, with 14 bases in between. The CDR3 is made up of 16 amino acids. This chain's CDR3 is CASSLLTGRGNTEAFF. CDR3 nucleotide sequence: TGTGCCAGCAGCTTATTGACGGGGAGGGGGAACACTGAAGCTTTCTTT. Full variable domain (outside the CDR3, taken from reference TRBV13 and TRBJ1-1): AAGVIQSPRHLIKEKRETATLKCYPIPRHDTVYWYQQGPGQDPQFLISFYEKMQSDKGSIPDRFSAQQFSDYHSELNMSSLELGDSALYFCASSLLTGRGNTEAFFGQGTRLTVV.

This chain joins TRBV5-6 and TRBJ1-6; tentative D call: TRBD1 (5 bases). The CDR3 contains 13 residues. Trimming took off 3 bases at V and 8 bases at J, with 9 bases between the two ends. Germline V lookup: CDR1 SGHDT, CDR2 YYEEEE. CDR3 sequence reads: CASSWGGDSPLHF. The CDR3 DNA is TGTGCCAGCAGCTGGGGGGGAGATTCACCCCTCCACTTT.

The chain combines TRBV4-1 with TRBJ2-1; tentative D call: TRBD1 (5 bases). This CDR3 comprises 14 residues. The germline gives CDR1 MGHRA, CDR2 YSYEKL. V shed 4 bases and J shed 5 bases, with 12 bases lying between them. CDR3 nucleotide sequence: TGCGCCAGCAGCCCCCTTCAGGGCGACAATGAGCAGTTCTTC. Encoded protein: CASSPLQGDNEQFF.

The J gene is TRBJ2-5, the V gene TRBV6-1; TRBD2 aligns across 7 bases. This CDR3 region has 13 residues. Germline CDR1 reads MNHNS; CDR2 reads SASEGT. Trimming removed 1 base from V and 7 bases from J; junction bases left unmatched: 3. In DNA form, the CDR3 reads TGTGCCAGCAGTGAAGGGGGGGGAGGGACCCAGTACTTC. It is translated as CASSEGGGGTQYF.

This chain connects TRBV13 to TRBJ1-3, with D perhaps TRBD1 (5 bases). This CDR3 contains 14 residues. V lost 3 bases, J lost 1 base, and 7 bases lay in between. Looked up from germline, CDR1 is PRHDT and CDR2 is FYEKMQ (reference sequence). Here the CDR3 reads CASSFGGSGNTIYF. CDR3 nucleotides: TGTGCCAGCAGCTTTGGGGGGTCTGGAAACACCATATATTTT. The full variable domain, in which reference TRBV13 and TRBJ1-3 provide the parts outside the CDR3, is AAGVIQSPRHLIKEKRETATLKCYPIPRHDTVYWYQQGPGQDPQFLISFYEKMQSDKGSIPDRFSAQQFSDYHSELNMSSLELGDSALYFCASSFGGSGNTIYFGEGSWLTVV.

J is TRBJ1-2 and V is TRBV9, with D perhaps matching TRBD1 (5 bases). V was shortened by 0 bases and J by 4 bases, with 13 bases between the two germline ends. The CDR3 is made up of 15 amino acids. Germline values: CDR1 SGDLS, CDR2 YYNGEE. The CDR3 sequence is CASSVGGAIGYGYTF. CDR3 bases: TGTGCCAGCAGCGTAGGTGGGGCTATTGGCTATGGCTACACCTTC.

This clone was seen only a few times. The chain combines TRBV9 with TRBJ1-4, with D possibly being TRBD1 (6 bases). CDR1 is SGDLS, CDR2 YYNGEE, per germline. V shed 4 bases and J shed 4 bases, with 14 bases lying between them. The CDR3 spans 15 residues. This chain's CDR3 is CASSPGDVLNEKLFF. DNA for the CDR3: TGTGCCAGCAGCCCAGGGGACGTTCTTAATGAAAAACTGTTTTTT.

The count of this clone is one. The gene calls are TRBV7-2 and TRBJ2-5; 8 bases map to TRBD2. After removal of 5 bases from V and 4 bases from J, the junction contained 6 bases not matched to a gene. Germline CDR1 and CDR2: SGHTA and FQGNSA. The CDR3 has 14 amino acids. The DNA of the CDR3 is TGTGCCAGCAGCCCCTATCGGGGGGGAGAGACCCAGTACTTC. The encoded protein is CASSPYRGGETQYF.

CDR3 in DNA: TGTGCCAGCTCACCATGGGGACAGACCTACGAGCAGTACTTC. Its protein product is CASSPWGQTYEQYF. The V and J genes are TRBV18 and TRBJ2-7; 7 bases map to TRBD1. V gave up 2 bases and J gave up 2 bases; unmatched junction bases: 3. Per the germline V gene, CDR1 is KGHSH and CDR2 is LQKENI. This CDR3 contains 14 residues.

The genes are TRBV5-5 and TRBJ1-5; D is ambiguous. Germline V gene sequence: CDR1 SGHKS, CDR2 YYEKEE (reference sequence). The CDR3 covers 13 residues. Trimming cost V 4 bases and J 7 bases, with 12 bases left between them. The CDR3 loop is CASSQDIRQPQHF. The CDR3 DNA follows: TGTGCCAGCAGCCAAGATATCCGGCAGCCCCAGCATTTT.